This entry lists 26 T cell receptor beta chains sequenced from one sample in a study of T cells after yellow fever vaccination. TCRdb reanalysed the 5' RACE reads using MiXCR and keeps one entry per CDR3 protein. The sample contains about 210,000 distinct CDR3 sequences, over 6.5% of which appear only once. This specimen consisted of CD4+ T cells sorted from PBMCs, obtained on the day of the yellow fever booster vaccination. The receptor source for this set is a man younger than 45 who received the YFV17D yellow fever vaccine.

CDR3 bases: TGTGCCAGCAGTTTTATAGGGACAGGAGCGAACACCGGGGAGCTGTTTTTT. The encoded protein is CASSFIGTGANTGELFF. The chain combines TRBV6-5 with TRBJ2-2, with 8 bases fitting TRBD1. Losses at the gene ends were 4 bases for V and 0 bases for J; bases not matched to a gene: 7. From germline, CDR1 is MNHEY and CDR2 SVGAGI. The CDR3 length is 17 residues.

The V gene is TRBV6-5, the J gene TRBJ2-3, with D uncertain. The CDR3 covers 12 residues. Germline values: CDR1 MNHEY, CDR2 SVGAGI. Trimming removed 10 bases at V and 6 bases at J, with 14 bases between. CDR3 DNA sequence: TGTGCCACCATCTCGCGGAGCGATACGCAGTATTTT. This encodes CATISRSDTQYF.

The V gene is TRBV29-1, the J gene TRBJ2-7, with 7 bases that match TRBD1. CDR1 and CDR2 (germline): SQVTM, ANQGSEA. V gave up 6 bases and J gave up 3 bases; unmatched junction bases: 11. This CDR3 spans 14 amino acids. CDR3 coding DNA: TGCAGCGTCGCCGACCCGACAGGGCGCTACGAGCAGTACTTC. Amino acids: CSVADPTGRYEQYF.

This clonotype has ten or more counts. The V call is TRBV7-9, the J call TRBJ2-5, with 7 bases matching TRBD2. The V segment lost 3 bases and the J segment 1 base; nucleotides outside the gene matches: 8. Germline V gives CDR1 SEHNR, CDR2 FQNEAQ (reference sequence). The CDR3 loop spans 16 amino acids. The chain's CDR3 is CASSFGGGSPQETQYF. CDR3 DNA: TGTGCCAGCAGCTTCGGAGGCGGGAGTCCCCAAGAGACCCAGTACTTC. Together with reference TRBV7-9 and TRBJ2-5, the CDR3 gives the full variable domain: DTGVSQNPRHKITKRGQNVTFRCDPISEHNRLYWYRQTLGQGPEFLTYFQNEAQLEKSRLLSDRFSAERPKGSFSTLEIQRTEQGDSAMYLCASSFGGGSPQETQYFGPGTRLLVL.

The rearrangement uses TRBV29-1 and TRBJ2-4; D not resolved. The V end was cut by 7 bases, the J end by 2 bases, with 15 bases between. Germline V gene sequence: CDR1 SQVTM, CDR2 ANQGSEA. This CDR3 spans 14 amino acids. The CDR3 sequence is CSGSMGLTKNIQYF. CDR3 nucleotide sequence: TGCAGCGGCTCTATGGGTCTCACCAAAAACATTCAGTACTTC.

The chain has TRBV4-3 and TRBJ2-3; no firm D call. There are 15 residues in the CDR3. V lost 4 bases and J lost 3, with 14 bases in between. Germline-derived CDR1 and CDR2 are LGHNA and YSLEER. The CDR3 region has the DNA TGCGCCAGCAGCCCCTTTTCATCCCTAACAGATACGCAGTATTTT. It specifies CASSPFSSLTDTQYF.

This clonotype has at least ten counts. CDR3 DNA sequence: TGTGCCACCAGCGGGGTAGGAGACTCTGAAAAACTGTTTTTT. Translating it yields CATSGVGDSEKLFF. The J gene is TRBJ1-4, the V gene TRBV15, with D unresolved. Looked up from germline, CDR1 is LNHNV and CDR2 is YYDKDF (reference sequence). V lost 5 bases, J lost 7 bases, and 14 bases lay in between. CDR3 length: 14 amino acids.

The CDR3 spells CASNRAGTYEQYF. CDR3 DNA: TGTGCCAGCAACAGAGCGGGAACCTACGAGCAGTACTTC. The gene calls are TRBV6-1 and TRBJ2-7, with 7 nucleotides matching TRBD2. Germline V gene sequence: CDR1 MNHNS, CDR2 SASEGT. The CDR3 totals 13 residues. V lost 7 bases and J lost 2; bases outside the gene matches: 5.

The J gene is TRBJ2-7, the V gene TRBV7-9; TRBD1 is a possible D gene (5 bases). Germline loops: CDR1 SEHNR, CDR2 FQNEAQ (reference sequence). This CDR3 spans 17 amino acids. The V and J ends lost 4 bases and 0 bases respectively, with 19 bases between them. CDR3 residues: CASSSRGSRQRSYEQYF. CDR3 bases: TGTGCCAGCAGCTCCCGAGGTAGCAGACAGCGCTCCTACGAGCAGTACTTC.

The CDR3 region is CASVATSGKETQYF. The CDR3 bases are TGTGCCAGTGTTGCGACTAGCGGGAAAGAGACCCAGTACTTC. The chain employs TRBV12-3 or TRBV12-4 and TRBJ2-5; 11 nucleotides align to TRBD2. The J segment lost 3 bases and the V segment lost 9 bases, leaving 6 bases of the junction unmatched. The CDR3 runs 14 residues.

A few counts support this clonotype. The chain recombines TRBV20-1 with TRBJ2-1, with D possibly matching TRBD1 (5 bases). The CDR3 has 15 amino acids. CDR1 and CDR2 from the germline V gene are DFQATT and SNEGSKA (reference sequence). The CDR3 spells CRQPQGREGQHEQFF. In DNA form, the CDR3 reads TGCAGACAACCCCAGGGCAGGGAAGGCCAGCATGAGCAGTTCTTC.

This clonotype was counted only a few times. As DNA, the CDR3 is TGCGCCAGCAGCATGGGGGGGCTTACATACAATGAGCAGTTCTTC. Its translation: CASSMGGLTYNEQFF. The chain has TRBV5-1 and TRBJ2-1, with a possible D match to TRBD2 (7 bases). The V gene lost 4 bases and the J gene lost 4 bases, with 15 bases spanning the gap. Germline V gene lookup returns CDR1 SGHRS and CDR2 YFSETQ. The CDR3 runs 15 residues.

In this sample, this clonotype turned up a few times. J is TRBJ1-1 and V is TRBV30; 7 bases map to TRBD1. This CDR3 comprises 13 residues. V was pared by 0 bases and J by 6 bases, with 4 bases of the junction left unmatched. Germline loops: CDR1 GTSNPN, CDR2 SVGIG (reference sequence). DNA of the CDR3: TGTGCCTGGAGTGTGGGACAGAATTCTGAAGCTTTCTTT. Amino acids: CAWSVGQNSEAFF.

This clonotype has a handful of counts. The chain employs TRBV18 and TRBJ2-3; 9 nucleotides agree with TRBD2. The CDR3 sequence is 15 residues long. Germline V gene data show CDR1 as KGHSH and CDR2 as LQKENI. V lost 2 bases to trimming and J lost 3 bases; unmatched junction nucleotides: 3. The CDR3 spells CASSPYTSGTDTQYF. The CDR3 bases are TGTGCCAGCTCACCATATACTAGCGGGACAGATACGCAGTATTTT.

In this sample, this clonotype turned up many times. V usage is TRBV18 and J usage is TRBJ2-7, with TRBD1 matching 8 bases. With V trimmed by 3 bases and J by 6 bases, 4 bases remained unmatched. The germline gives CDR1 KGHSH, CDR2 LQKENI. The CDR3 is 13 residues long. The CDR3 sequence is CASSPTGQAEQYF. The DNA of the CDR3 is TGTGCCAGCTCACCGACGGGACAGGCCGAGCAGTACTTC.

Ten or more counts support this clonotype. The V and J genes are TRBV9 and TRBJ2-1, with 12 bases aligning to TRBD2. Germline CDR1 reads SGDLS; CDR2 reads YYNGEE. This CDR3 spans 13 amino acids. With V trimmed by 4 bases and J by 10 bases, 3 bases remained unmatched. DNA for the CDR3: TGTGCCAGCAGCCCTAGCGGGAGGGAAGAGCAGTTCTTC. Amino acid sequence: CASSPSGREEQFF.

There are a few counts of this clonotype. The J gene is TRBJ2-7, the V gene TRBV20-1; 8 nucleotides match TRBD2. The CDR3 has 15 residues. Germline CDR1 DFQATT, CDR2 SNEGSKA (reference sequence). J lost 3 bases, V lost 3 bases, and 10 bases had no gene match. CDR3 amino acids: CSARAQRTSNYEQYF. The CDR3 DNA is TGCAGTGCTAGGGCCCAAAGGACTAGCAACTACGAGCAGTACTTC.

This clonotype occurred a few times. The V gene is TRBV30, the J gene TRBJ1-5, with 8 bases that match TRBD1. J lost 4 bases, V lost 4 bases, and 6 bases had no gene match. Germline assignment: CDR1 GTSNPN and CDR2 SVGIG (reference sequence). CDR3 length: 14 residues. This CDR3 reads CAWTPGQANQPQHF. The CDR3 DNA sequence: TGTGCCTGGACCCCGGGACAGGCGAATCAGCCCCAGCATTTT.

CDR3 DNA: TGTGCCTGGACATTAGGTTTGGAGGCAGATACGCAGTATTTT. It yields the protein CAWTLGLEADTQYF. The chain carries TRBV30 and TRBJ2-3; TRBD2 might be the D (5 bases). CDR1 is GTSNPN and CDR2 is SVGIG in the germline V gene (reference sequence). The CDR3 sequence is 14 residues long. Trimming removed 4 bases from V and 4 bases from J, with 15 bases in between.

The sample holds a few counts of this clonotype. This chain uses TRBV20-1 with TRBJ2-2, with D unresolved. The CDR3 spans 12 residues. Germline V gene lookup returns CDR1 DFQATT and CDR2 SNEGSKA (reference sequence). Trimming pared 6 bases from V and 6 bases from J, leaving 11 bases between. Here the CDR3 reads CSALELPGELFF. The CDR3, as DNA: TGCAGTGCCCTGGAGCTCCCCGGGGAGCTGTTTTTT.

V usage is TRBV5-1 and J usage is TRBJ1-1; no firm D call. The CDR3 has 15 residues. Germline lookup yields CDR1 SGHRS and CDR2 YFSETQ. V was clipped by 0 bases and J by 6 bases, with 15 bases between them. Written as DNA, the CDR3 is TGCGCCAGCAGCTTGGGAGGCAGGCTAACTTCTGAAGCTTTCTTT. Protein product: CASSLGGRLTSEAFF.

In this sample, this clonotype turned up many times. Mismatch with germline at one junction end may stem from a read error. V gene TRBV4-1 combines with J gene TRBJ2-1; 8 bases align to TRBD2. Germline CDR1 MGHRA, CDR2 YSYEKL. The CDR3 covers 17 residues. CDR3 sequence: CANSQEHSGGPLGEQFF. The CDR3 nucleotides are TGCGCCAACAGCCAAGAACACTCGGGAGGGCCGTTAGGTGAGCAGTTCTTC.

This clonotype came up a few times. The chain joins TRBV7-9 to TRBJ2-1; 10 nucleotides agree with TRBD2. Germline V gene sequence: CDR1 SEHNR, CDR2 FQNEAQ (reference sequence). With 4 bases clipped from V and 4 bases from J, the junction kept 4 bases outside the gene matches. The CDR3 is made up of 15 amino acids. In nucleotides, the CDR3 is TGTGCCAGCAGCTGGGGACTAGCGTTGTACAATGAGCAGTTCTTC. Translated, it gives CASSWGLALYNEQFF.

The genes are TRBV10-3 and TRBJ1-2, with TRBD1 matching over 7 bases. The trim removed 0 bases at V and 8 bases at J, leaving 6 bases unmatched. Germline loops: CDR1 ENHRY, CDR2 SYGVKD. This CDR3 comprises 14 residues. The CDR3 region is CAISESGQSRGYTF. The DNA of the CDR3 is TGTGCCATCAGTGAGTCGGGACAGTCCCGCGGCTACACCTTC.

The table lists this clonotype with many counts. The chain has TRBV20-1 and TRBJ2-3; D gene uncertain. Germline CDR1 reads DFQATT; CDR2 reads SNEGSKA (reference sequence). The CDR3 totals 14 residues. V lost 7 bases and J lost 0, with 14 bases in between. The CDR3 spells CSVPRAESTDTQYF. CDR3 nucleotide sequence: TGCAGTGTTCCTAGGGCGGAAAGCACAGATACGCAGTATTTT.

The sample holds many counts of this clonotype. This chain uses TRBV28 with TRBJ2-1, with TRBD2 matching 11 bases. Germline-derived CDR1 and CDR2 are MDHEN and SYDVKM. The V gene end was trimmed by 7 bases and the J gene end by 9 bases; junction bases not matched to a gene: 5. The CDR3 totals 13 residues. The CDR3 DNA is TGTGCCAGCATGGTCCTAGCGGGAGGTGAGCAGTTCTTC. Amino acids: CASMVLAGGEQFF. Supplemented by reference TRBV28 and TRBJ2-1, the full variable domain reads DVKVTQSSRYLVKRTGEKVFLECVQDMDHENMFWYRQDPGLGLRLIYFSYDVKMKEKGDIPEGYSVSREKKERFSLILESASTNQTSMYLCASMVLAGGEQFFGPGTRLTVL.